This TCR beta chain was identified during a study of cytomegalovirus exposure and HLA in healthy donors. Findings and limits, study-wide: There was a cluster of highly shared sequence variants that was likely a sequencing artifact.

About this clone: Its cognate antigen is unknown.

The CDR3 consists of 14 residues. The V and J ends lost 5 bases and 3 bases respectively, with 14 bases between them. The V gene's germline CDR1 is SGHDT and CDR2 YYEEEE. A multiplex PCR was run with 60 Vbeta primers and 13 Jbeta primers. Clones were read by immunoSEQ multiplex PCR, and TCRdb kept only the in-frame ones, dropping some. The sample has about 160,000 clones; roughly 79% are singletons. This clonotype was sampled from a woman in her 50s in good health and CMV-seronegative. Material: PBMCs. The chain uses TRBV5-6 and TRBJ1-2; D uncertain. The CDR3 loop reads CASRRPDRYYGYTF. The CDR3 nucleotides are TGTGCCAGCAGGAGGCCAGATCGGTACTATGGCTACACCTTC.